The 5 T cell receptor beta chains reported below all come from one sample, sequenced in a study of cytomegalovirus exposure and HLA in healthy donors. In the PCR, 60 Vbeta and 13 Jbeta primers were used. Produced via immunoSEQ multiplex PCR; TCRdb's table is partial and in-frame only. This sample has about 150,000 clones, with 65% to 85% found just once. Material: PBMCs. Every receptor here comes from a man younger than 30 in good health and CMV-seronegative.

This chain uses TRBV27 with TRBJ1-6; 9 positions match TRBD1. From germline, CDR1 is MNHEY and CDR2 SMNVEV (reference sequence). The CDR3 consists of 16 residues. V lost 5 bases, J lost 7 bases, and 9 bases stayed unmatched. The CDR3 loop reads CASSPHRGRGNSPLHF. The CDR3 coding sequence is TGTGCCAGCAGTCCCCACAGGGGGCGTGGAAATTCACCCCTCCACTTT.

The chain combines TRBV2 with TRBJ1-1, with D possibly being TRBD1 (6 bases). The CDR3 length is 11 residues. The V and J ends lost 6 bases and 8 bases respectively, with 10 bases between them. The germline V gene has CDR1 SNHLY and CDR2 FYNNEI. The CDR3 nucleotides are TGTGCCAGCAGGGACGGACAGGAAGCTTTCTTT. Amino acids: CASRDGQEAFF.

The chain is built from TRBV10-3 and TRBJ1-2, with 7 bases fitting TRBD1. This CDR3 is 14 amino acids long. From germline, CDR1 is ENHRY and CDR2 SYGVKD. V gave up 1 base and J gave up 5 bases; unmatched junction bases: 4. The CDR3 DNA sequence: TGTGCCATCAGTGAGTTAGGGGACAGATATGGCTACACCTTC. This codes for CAISELGDRYGYTF.

The V call is TRBV18, the J call TRBJ2-7; TRBD1 matches 7 bases. V dropped 5 bases and J dropped 2; count of bases not matched to a gene: 9. Germline V gives CDR1 KGHSH, CDR2 LQKENI. This CDR3 is 15 amino acids long. The CDR3 nucleotides read TGTGCCAGCTCATCGGGGTCACAGGGGACCTACGAGCAGTACTTC. Its protein is CASSSGSQGTYEQYF.

The chain joins TRBV7-9 to TRBJ2-3; 9 bases align to TRBD2. The CDR3 contains 19 residues. CDR1 SEHNR and CDR2 FQNEAQ come from the germline V gene (reference sequence). Unmatched junction bases numbered 14, after V lost 2 bases and J lost 2 bases. CDR3 region: CASSLTISGGDVDTDTQYF. Written as DNA, the CDR3 is TGTGCCAGCAGCTTAACGATTAGCGGGGGAGACGTCGACACAGATACGCAGTATTTT.